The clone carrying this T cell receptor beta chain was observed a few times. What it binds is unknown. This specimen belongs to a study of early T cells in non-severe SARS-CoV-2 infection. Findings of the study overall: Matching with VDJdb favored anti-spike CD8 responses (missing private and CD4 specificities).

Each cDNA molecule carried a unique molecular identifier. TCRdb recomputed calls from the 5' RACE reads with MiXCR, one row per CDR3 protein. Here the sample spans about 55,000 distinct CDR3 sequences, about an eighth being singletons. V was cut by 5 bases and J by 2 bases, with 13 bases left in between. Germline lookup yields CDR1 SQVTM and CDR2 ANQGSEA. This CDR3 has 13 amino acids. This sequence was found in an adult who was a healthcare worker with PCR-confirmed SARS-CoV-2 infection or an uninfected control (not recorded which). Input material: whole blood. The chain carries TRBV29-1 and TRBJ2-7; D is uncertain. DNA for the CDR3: TGCAGCGTTCTACCCTACGGAACCTACGAGCAGTACTTC. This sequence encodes CSVLPYGTYEQYF.